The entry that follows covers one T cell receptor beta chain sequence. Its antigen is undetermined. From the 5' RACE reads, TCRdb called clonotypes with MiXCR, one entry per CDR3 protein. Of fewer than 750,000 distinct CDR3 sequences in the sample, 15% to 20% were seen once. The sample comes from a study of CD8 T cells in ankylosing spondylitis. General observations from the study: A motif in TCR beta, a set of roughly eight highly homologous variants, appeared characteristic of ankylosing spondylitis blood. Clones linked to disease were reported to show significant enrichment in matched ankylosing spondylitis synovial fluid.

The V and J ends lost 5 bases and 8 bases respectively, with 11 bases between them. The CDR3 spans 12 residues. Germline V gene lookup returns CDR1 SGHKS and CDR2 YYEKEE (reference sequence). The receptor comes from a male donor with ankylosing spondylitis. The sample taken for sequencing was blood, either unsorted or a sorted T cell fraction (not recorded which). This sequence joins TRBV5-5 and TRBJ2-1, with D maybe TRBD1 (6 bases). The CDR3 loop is CASSQGLDEQFF. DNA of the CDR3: TGTGCCAGCAGTCAGGGGTTGGATGAGCAGTTCTTC.